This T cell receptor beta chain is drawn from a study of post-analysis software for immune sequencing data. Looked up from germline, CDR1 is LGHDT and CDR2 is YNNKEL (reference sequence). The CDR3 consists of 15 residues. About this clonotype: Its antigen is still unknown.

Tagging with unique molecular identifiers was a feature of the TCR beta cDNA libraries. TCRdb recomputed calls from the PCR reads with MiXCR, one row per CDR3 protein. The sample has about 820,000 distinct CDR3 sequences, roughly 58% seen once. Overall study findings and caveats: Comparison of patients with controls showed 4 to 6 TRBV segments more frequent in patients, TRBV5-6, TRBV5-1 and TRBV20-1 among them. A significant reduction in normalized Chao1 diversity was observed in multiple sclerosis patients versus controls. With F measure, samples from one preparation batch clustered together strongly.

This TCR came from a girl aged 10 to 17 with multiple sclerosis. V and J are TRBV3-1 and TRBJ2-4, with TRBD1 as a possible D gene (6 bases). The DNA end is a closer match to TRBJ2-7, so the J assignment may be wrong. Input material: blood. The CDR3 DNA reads TGTGCCAGCAGCTCCGCGAGGATACAGGGCTCCGAGCAGTACTTC. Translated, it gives CASSSARIQGSEQYF.